This T cell receptor beta chain was recovered during a study of T cells after yellow fever vaccination. The CDR3 is 14 amino acids. V was trimmed by 6 bases and J by 5 bases, leaving 18 bases between them. The germline CDR1 and CDR2 sequences are SQVTM and ANQGSEA. Conversion of TCR transcripts into cDNA relied on 5'RACE template switching, which added a universal primer site and UMIs. TCRdb independently ran MiXCR on the 5' RACE reads; one entry per CDR3 protein. This sample has some 110,000 distinct CDR3 sequences; around 6.7% occur once, and the top ten carry approximately 2.7%. This clonotype has at least ten counts.

The source was CD4+ T cells sorted from PBMCs, collected around 45 days after the first yellow fever vaccination. This clonotype originated in a man aged 18 to 29 who received the YFV17D yellow fever vaccine. The chain recombines TRBV29-1 with TRBJ2-3, with D possibly being TRBD1 or TRBD2 (5 bases each). The CDR3 here is CSVAIEGQGDTQYF. The CDR3 DNA is TGCAGCGTCGCAATAGAGGGGCAAGGAGATACGCAGTATTTT.